The 23 T cell receptor beta chains listed next were all sequenced from one sample in a study of regulatory T cells in long-lasting Graves disease. iRepertoire HTBI primers and Arm-PCR of CDR3 regions built TCR beta libraries. MiXCR, applied by TCRdb to the multiplex PCR reads, yields one record per CDR3 protein. The table has about 470,000 distinct CDR3 sequences, roughly 20% seen once. Time point of the sample: persistent/refractory GD, antithyroid drugs over 5 years with positive TRAb. PBMC RNA was the source of the TCR library. The sequenced sample was peripheral blood mononuclear cells (PBMCs), obtained when the disease was refractory, from a patient treated with antithyroid drugs. These receptors came from a female donor with Graves disease.

The CDR3 sequence: CASSQTSGRTHGELFF. CDR3 DNA sequence: TGCGCCAGCAGCCAAACTAGCGGGAGAACTCACGGGGAGCTGTTTTTT. The chain couples TRBV5-1 to TRBJ2-2; 11 nucleotides agree with TRBD2. The junction had 9 bases not matched to a gene; V was cut back by 4 bases and J by 7 bases. The CDR3 consists of 16 residues. The germline V gene encodes CDR1 SGHRS and CDR2 YFSETQ.

The sample holds many counts of this clonotype. In nucleotides, the CDR3 is TGTGCCAGCAGTGAACCCAAGGGTTGGGATCAGCCCCAGCATTTT. It is translated as CASSEPKGWDQPQHF. The V and J genes are TRBV6-1 and TRBJ1-5; D uncertain. Germline V gene sequence: CDR1 MNHNS, CDR2 SASEGT. Trimming removed 2 bases from V and 5 bases from J, with 13 bases in between. The CDR3 consists of 15 residues.

This clonotype was detected only a few times. This sequence joins TRBV27 and TRBJ1-5; no definite D call. Per the germline V gene, CDR1 is MNHEY and CDR2 is SMNVEV (reference sequence). V was trimmed by 5 bases and J by 3 bases, leaving 17 bases between them. This CDR3 has 16 residues. DNA of the CDR3: TGTGCCAGCAGTAAAATAGGCGGTAGCGACAATCAGCCCCAGCATTTT. It encodes CASSKIGGSDNQPQHF.

The chain couples TRBV20-1 to TRBJ2-7, with 9 bases fitting TRBD2. CDR3 length: 14 amino acids. CDR1 is DFQATT and CDR2 is SNEGSKA in the germline V gene (reference sequence). Trimming at V came to 8 bases and at J to 3 bases, leaving 11 bases not matched to a gene. CDR3 protein: CSFIPVAGDYEQYF. In DNA form, the CDR3 reads TGCAGTTTCATACCGGTAGCGGGGGACTACGAGCAGTACTTC.

This clonotype was recorded a few times. The V and J genes are TRBV25-1 and TRBJ2-5; D uncertain. Germline CDR1 MGHDK, CDR2 SYGVNS. Trimming shortened V by 4 bases and J by 0 bases, and 9 bases separated the two germline ends. The CDR3 sequence is 14 residues long. The CDR3, as DNA: TGTGCCAGCAGTGGGTGGCTCTACCAAGAGACCCAGTACTTC. Amino acids: CASSGWLYQETQYF.

There are many counts of this clonotype. The chain is built from TRBV28 and TRBJ1-5; D might be TRBD1 (5 bases). CDR3 length equals 14 residues. In germline, CDR1 is MDHEN, CDR2 SYDVKM. V gave up 6 bases and J gave up 0 bases, with 9 bases separating them. The CDR3 region is CASSRDRSNQPQHF. The DNA of the CDR3 is TGTGCCAGCAGCCGGGACCGTAGCAATCAGCCCCAGCATTTT.

This clonotype was seen at least ten times. V and J are TRBV12-3 or TRBV12-4 and TRBJ1-1; the D gene is possibly TRBD1 (5 bases). The CDR3 totals 12 residues. V was clipped by 5 bases and J by 5 bases, with 9 bases between them. Here the CDR3 reads CASSDRSTEAFF. The CDR3 nucleotides read TGTGCCAGCAGTGACAGATCTACTGAAGCTTTCTTT.

There are many counts of this clonotype. The V gene is TRBV27, the J gene TRBJ1-1; D call uncertain. This CDR3 has 14 amino acids. Germline V gene sequence: CDR1 MNHEY, CDR2 SMNVEV (reference sequence). V was pared by 2 bases and J by 1 base, with 8 bases between. The CDR3 sequence: CASSLRAGNTEAFF. Written as DNA, the CDR3 is TGTGCCAGCAGTTTAAGGGCCGGGAACACTGAAGCTTTCTTT.

This clonotype occurred many times. This chain joins TRBV13 and TRBJ1-1, with D uncertain. Germline lookup yields CDR1 PRHDT and CDR2 FYEKMQ (reference sequence). Between the trimmed V and J ends, which lost 6 bases and 5 bases, there was a span of 10 bases. CDR3 size: 12 residues. CDR3 amino acids: CASRLGRTEAFF. CDR3 DNA sequence: TGTGCCAGCAGGCTAGGACGGACTGAAGCTTTCTTT.

The chain links TRBV6-1 to TRBJ2-7, with D possibly TRBD1 on 6 matching bases. Germline V gene data show CDR1 as MNHNS and CDR2 as SASEGT. The CDR3 consists of 14 residues. Trimming pared 6 bases from V and 2 bases from J, leaving 14 bases between. In nucleotides, the CDR3 is TGTGCCAGCAGCCTAAAGGGACACACCTACGAGCAGTACTTC. This sequence encodes CASSLKGHTYEQYF.

This clonotype was detected ten times or more. V usage is TRBV27 and J usage is TRBJ2-7, with D unresolved. This CDR3 region has 13 residues. Germline-derived CDR1 and CDR2 are MNHEY and SMNVEV (reference sequence). V lost 2 bases, J lost 3 bases, and 8 bases lay in between. This CDR3 is CASSLSQSYEQYF. CDR3 coding DNA: TGTGCCAGCAGTTTAAGCCAGAGCTACGAGCAGTACTTC.

This clonotype showed up many times. V usage is TRBV20-1 and J usage is TRBJ2-5; 12 bases are a match to TRBD1. This CDR3 spans 18 amino acids. V gave up 0 bases and J gave up 5 bases; unmatched junction bases: 13. The germline CDR1 and CDR2 sequences are DFQATT and SNEGSKA (reference sequence). The CDR3 DNA sequence: TGCAGTGCTAGAGATGGGACAGGGGGCCACCCGGGGGGGGAGACCCAGTACTTC. Translated: CSARDGTGGHPGGETQYF.

This clonotype has more than one count but fewer than ten. V and J are TRBV7-6 and TRBJ2-7, with TRBD1 matching over 9 bases. CDR1 is SGHVS, CDR2 FNYEAQ, per germline. The trim removed 3 bases at V and 4 bases at J, leaving 4 bases unmatched. This CDR3 is built from 14 residues. CDR3 sequence (DNA): TGTGCCAGCAGCTTTAAGGACAGGGGTTACGAGCAGTACTTC. Translation gives CASSFKDRGYEQYF.

Many counts were recorded for this clonotype. The chain combines TRBV20-1 with TRBJ2-7, with TRBD2 matching 7 bases. V lost 6 bases and J lost 6; bases outside the gene matches: 14. The V gene's germline CDR1 is DFQATT and CDR2 SNEGSKA (reference sequence). The CDR3 has 14 residues. CDR3 nucleotide sequence: TGCAGTGCGGACGGCCTAGCGGAGTCCGCCGAGCAGTACTTC. Amino acids: CSADGLAESAEQYF.

The chain employs TRBV7-2 and TRBJ2-3, with 10 bases identical to TRBD2. V was pared by 5 bases and J by 4 bases, with 6 bases of the junction left unmatched. The CDR3 extends over 15 amino acids. CDR1 is SGHTA and CDR2 is FQGNSA in the germline V gene. The CDR3 sequence is CASSQSGRAADTQYF. The CDR3 nucleotides read TGTGCCAGCAGCCAAAGCGGGAGGGCCGCAGATACGCAGTATTTT.

This chain joins TRBV4-2 and TRBJ2-7; D unresolved. Germline V gene sequence: CDR1 LGHNA, CDR2 YNFKEQ. The V gene lost 2 bases and the J gene lost 5 bases, with 7 bases spanning the gap. The CDR3 sequence is 12 residues long. CDR3 in amino acids: CASSQQPDEQYF. CDR3 in DNA: TGTGCCAGCAGCCAACAACCCGACGAGCAGTACTTC.

This chain connects TRBV30 to TRBJ2-1; the D is unclear. Trimming took 3 bases from V and 5 from J, leaving 5 bases between them. This CDR3 region has 11 residues. Germline V gene lookup returns CDR1 GTSNPN and CDR2 SVGIG (reference sequence). In DNA, the CDR3 is TGTGCCTGGAGGGGCGACAATGAGCAGTTCTTC. Translating it yields CAWRGDNEQFF.

This clonotype occurred once. The chain recombines TRBV5-5 with TRBJ1-2; 7 positions agree with TRBD1. CDR3 size: 14 residues. Germline CDR1 reads SGHKS; CDR2 reads YYEKEE (reference sequence). V lost 0 bases and J lost 6; bases outside the gene matches: 5. CDR3 nucleotides: TGTGCCAGCAGCTTGGGGGGACAGTACGATGGCTACACCTTC. This translates into CASSLGGQYDGYTF.

The rearrangement uses TRBV19 and TRBJ1-2, with unresolved D. The germline V gene encodes CDR1 LNHDA and CDR2 SQIVND (reference sequence). CDR3 length: 16 residues. V was pared by 8 bases and J by 2 bases, with 21 bases between. The CDR3 coding sequence is TGTGCCAGTCTATACACGCCGACCTGGGGAAACTATGGCTACACCTTC. Amino acids: CASLYTPTWGNYGYTF.

This clonotype was recorded at least ten times. V gene TRBV6-1 combines with J gene TRBJ2-7; TRBD2 aligns across 14 bases. The V and J ends lost 6 bases and 6 bases, in that order; junction bases with no gene match: 7. This CDR3 contains 15 residues. Germline lookup yields CDR1 MNHNS and CDR2 SASEGT. The CDR3 sequence is CASSKGLAGVIEQYF. The CDR3 DNA reads as TGTGCCAGCAGCAAGGGACTAGCGGGAGTAATCGAGCAGTACTTC.

This clonotype was recorded many times. The chain links TRBV27 to TRBJ1-5, with no clear D. Germline loops: CDR1 MNHEY, CDR2 SMNVEV (reference sequence). V was trimmed by 2 bases and J by 2 bases, leaving 10 bases between them. The CDR3 length is 15 residues. For the CDR3, the DNA is TGTGCCAGCAGTTTAGTCTCGGGAGGCAATCAGCCCCAGCATTTT. This gives the protein CASSLVSGGNQPQHF.

This clonotype occurred many times. This chain uses TRBV6-1 with TRBJ2-7; either TRBD1 or TRBD2 may fit D (5 bases each). CDR1 is MNHNS, CDR2 SASEGT, per germline. The CDR3 is made up of 15 amino acids. Deletions cut 4 bases from V and 3 bases from J, with 16 bases between. The CDR3 DNA follows: TGTGCCAGCAGTGTTTTTACCGGGACGGACTACGAGCAGTACTTC. It codes for CASSVFTGTDYEQYF.

This clonotype came up a few times. This chain connects TRBV5-5 to TRBJ2-7, with unresolved D. The length of the CDR3 is 17 residues. V shed 3 bases and J shed 2 bases, with 21 bases lying between them. The germline V gene encodes CDR1 SGHKS and CDR2 YYEKEE (reference sequence). The CDR3 DNA sequence: TGTGCCAGCAGCTCCACACTTCTTGACACGGAGACCTACGAGCAGTACTTC. The encoded protein is CASSSTLLDTETYEQYF.